The clone carrying this T cell receptor delta chain came up a few times. This same CDR3 is encoded by further DNA sequences in the sample. The sample originates from a study of gamma-delta chains in newborns, infants, children. TCRdb reapplied CATT to the reads. The sample yields 14,000 to 15,000 delta-chain clones, 7% to 7.5% seen once. CDR1 and CDR2 from the germline V gene are GEAIGNYY and EKD. The length of the CDR3 is 16 residues. The ends lost 3 bases at V and 4 bases at J; junction bases unmatched: 1. The chain is built from TRDV2 and TRDJ3; TRDD3 matches 11 bases. The specimen was blood. The sequence was obtained from a child who was a newborn, infant or young child, either healthy, febrile or measles-vaccinated (not recorded which). CDR3 residues: CACDYWGIWDTRQMFF. CDR3 nucleotides: TGTGCCTGTGACTACTGGGGGATATGGGACACCCGACAGATGTTTTTC.